One and the same sample provided the 23 T cell receptor beta chains below, sequenced in a study of blood T cell repertoires in COVID-19. Measured with immunoSEQ multiplex PCR; TCRdb has only the in-frame clones, and not every one. The sample consists of 90,000 to 100,000 clones, about 80% of them appearing once. The material sequenced was peripheral blood. The source of these receptors is a man aged 60-69 years with acute or convalescent COVID-19.

The chain carries TRBV2 and TRBJ1-2, with 7 bases lining up with TRBD1. Per germline, CDR1 SNHLY and CDR2 FYNNEI. The ends lost 4 bases at V and 5 bases at J; junction bases unmatched: 4. The CDR3 runs to 13 residues. In DNA form, the CDR3 reads TGTGCCAGCAGTGGACAGGGATTATATGGCTACACCTTC. This sequence encodes CASSGQGLYGYTF.

The chain combines TRBV2 with TRBJ1-5, with 10 bases identical to TRBD1. The CDR3 extends over 16 amino acids. Germline CDR1 is SNHLY and CDR2 is FYNNEI. The trim removed 6 bases at V and 6 bases at J, leaving 11 bases unmatched. This CDR3 reads CASRLKTGGPPQPQHF. Written as DNA, the CDR3 is TGTGCCAGCAGGCTCAAGACAGGGGGCCCGCCTCAGCCCCAGCATTTT.

The chain is built from TRBV5-4 and TRBJ2-5, with TRBD1 matching over 9 bases. The CDR3 is made up of 14 amino acids. The V gene end was trimmed by 5 bases and the J gene end by 5 bases; junction bases not matched to a gene: 7. Per the germline V gene, CDR1 is SGHNT and CDR2 is YYREEE (reference sequence). The CDR3 spells CASRETGGMETQYF. The CDR3 DNA follows: TGTGCCAGCAGGGAAACAGGGGGCATGGAGACCCAGTACTTC. The whole variable domain, remainder taken from reference TRBV5-4 and TRBJ2-5, is ETGVTQSPTHLIKTRGQQVTLRCSSQSGHNTVSWYQQALGQGPQFIFQYYREEENGRGNFPPRFSGLQFPNYSSELNVNALELDDSALYLCASRETGGMETQYFGPGTRLLVL.

The rearrangement joins TRBV6-5 to TRBJ2-7; 11 bases map to TRBD2. Unmatched junction bases numbered 8, after V lost 5 bases and J lost 11 bases. The CDR3 is 13 residues long. Germline CDR1 MNHEY, CDR2 SVGAGI. The CDR3 here is CASSPELAGVEYF. CDR3 sequence (DNA): TGTGCCAGCAGTCCAGAACTAGCGGGGGTCGAGTACTTC.

V gene TRBV10-3 combines with J gene TRBJ2-5, with 7 bases lining up with TRBD1. Trimming cost V 5 bases and J 3 bases; bases outside gene matches: 6. This CDR3 has 14 residues. The V gene's germline CDR1 is ENHRY and CDR2 SYGVKD. The DNA for the CDR3 is TGTGCCATCAGTCCCGGAACAGGGGAAGAGACCCAGTACTTC. It specifies CAISPGTGEETQYF.

The V call is TRBV11-2, the J call TRBJ2-1; a weak D match, TRBD1 (6 bases). The germline V and J ends were trimmed by 5 bases and 9 bases, with 11 bases remaining between them. The CDR3 sequence is 12 residues long. Germline values: CDR1 SGHAT, CDR2 FQNNGV. DNA for the CDR3: TGTGCCAGCAGCCCAGGGGTCCCTGAGCAGTTCTTC. Its protein product is CASSPGVPEQFF.

The J gene is TRBJ1-5, the V gene TRBV28, with 8 nucleotides matching TRBD1. Trimming removed 5 bases from V and 11 bases from J; junction bases left unmatched: 14. Germline assignment: CDR1 MDHEN and CDR2 SYDVKM. CDR3 length: 15 residues. In nucleotides, the CDR3 is TGTGCCAGCAGTCCCGGGACAGGATCCGTCCTGTCCCAGCATTTT. It codes for CASSPGTGSVLSQHF.

V is TRBV29-1 and J is TRBJ2-7; 10 bases line up with TRBD1. CDR3 size: 14 residues. Germline lookup yields CDR1 SQVTM and CDR2 ANQGSEA. J lost 3 bases, V lost 4 bases, and 6 bases had no gene match. The CDR3 sequence: CSVAPGTGVYEQYF. The CDR3 DNA reads as TGCAGCGTTGCCCCAGGGACAGGGGTCTACGAGCAGTACTTC.

The chain couples TRBV13 to TRBJ2-1; the match to TRBD1 covers 7 bases. V lost 5 bases, J lost 2 bases, and 6 bases stayed unmatched. The CDR3 spans 15 residues. CDR1 and CDR2 from the germline V gene are PRHDT and FYEKMQ (reference sequence). The CDR3 coding sequence is TGTGCCAGCAGCCCTCAGACAGGGACCTACAATGAGCAGTTCTTC. Amino acids: CASSPQTGTYNEQFF.

The V call is TRBV29-1, the J call TRBJ2-7, with D possibly being TRBD1 (6 bases). The germline V gene encodes CDR1 SQVTM and CDR2 ANQGSEA. Deletions cut 6 bases from V and 3 bases from J, with 12 bases between. The CDR3 contains 12 residues. The CDR3 DNA follows: TGCAGCGTCAGACGGGACAACTACGAGCAGTACTTC. It translates to CSVRRDNYEQYF.

The V call is TRBV12-3 or TRBV12-4, the J call TRBJ1-3, with 8 positions matching TRBD1. This CDR3 is built from 13 residues. The V and J ends lost 6 bases and 4 bases, in that order; junction bases with no gene match: 2. The CDR3 bases are TGTGCCAGCAGCCGACAGGGGGGAAACACCATATATTTT. Its translation is CASSRQGGNTIYF.

This clone was counted only a few times. The rearrangement uses TRBV10-3 and TRBJ2-5, with D tentatively TRBD2 (5 bases). The CDR3 totals 13 residues. Germline values: CDR1 ENHRY, CDR2 SYGVKD. V lost 6 bases and J 5 bases, leaving 13 bases between the germline ends. The CDR3 coding sequence is TGTGCCATCAGCGCTGGACTTCAGGAGACCCAGTACTTC. Translated: CAISAGLQETQYF.

The chain recombines TRBV9 with TRBJ2-7; 10 nucleotides line up with TRBD1. The CDR3 is 14 amino acids. V trimming: 4 bases; J trimming: 7 bases; junction bases outside the gene matches: 8. In germline, CDR1 is SGDLS, CDR2 YYNGEE. DNA of the CDR3: TGTGCCAGCAGCATACTGGGACAGGGGAAGGAGCAGTACTTC. Protein product: CASSILGQGKEQYF.

This clone was observed once. The rearrangement joins TRBV28 to TRBJ1-2; 10 bases match TRBD1. Losses at the gene ends were 3 bases for V and 6 bases for J; bases not matched to a gene: 10. The CDR3 is 16 residues long. Germline CDR1 and CDR2: MDHEN and SYDVKM. DNA for the CDR3: TGTGCCAGCAGTTTTGGAGGACAGGGGGGAATTGATGGCTACACCTTC. It encodes CASSFGGQGGIDGYTF.

CDR3 in amino acids: CAIHFSGSYEQFF. DNA for the CDR3: TGTGCCATTCACTTTAGCGGGAGCTATGAGCAGTTCTTC. J is TRBJ2-1 and V is TRBV12-3 or TRBV12-4, with 9 bases lining up with TRBD2. This CDR3 is 13 amino acids long. V was pared by 10 bases and J by 8 bases, with 9 bases of the junction left unmatched.

This clone has more than one count but fewer than ten. This rearrangement joins TRBV6-1 to TRBJ2-6; the match to TRBD1 covers 12 bases. Per germline, CDR1 MNHNS and CDR2 SASEGT. Germline trimming cut 4 bases from V and 2 bases from J; bases unmatched to any gene: 9. The CDR3 runs to 19 residues. DNA for the CDR3: TGTGCCAGCAGTGGTAGGGGACAGGGGGCGCTCCCTGGGGCCAACGTCCTGACTTTC. This sequence encodes CASSGRGQGALPGANVLTF.

This chain connects TRBV14 to TRBJ2-7; D possibly corresponds to TRBD1 (5 bases). CDR1 is SGHDN, CDR2 FVKESK, per germline. The CDR3 has 15 residues. Trimming took 0 bases from V and 5 from J, leaving 14 bases between them. CDR3 DNA: TGTGCCAGCAGCCAAGATCGAAGGGGTTACGACGAGCAGTACTTC. Translation: CASSQDRRGYDEQYF.

This chain uses TRBV27 with TRBJ2-7, with D hard to call. Germline V gene sequence: CDR1 MNHEY, CDR2 SMNVEV (reference sequence). Between the trimmed V and J ends, which lost 4 bases and 5 bases, there was a span of 15 bases. This CDR3 has 14 amino acids. The CDR3 loop reads CASSYRATGHEQYF. The CDR3 nucleotides read TGTGCCAGCAGTTACCGAGCCACCGGTCACGAGCAGTACTTC.

This chain connects TRBV3-1 (or the pseudogene TRBV3-2) to TRBJ1-2; 7 nucleotides match TRBD1. The germline gives CDR1 LGHDT, CDR2 YNNKEL (reference sequence). This CDR3 is built from 15 residues. With 1 base clipped from V and 1 base from J, the junction kept 3 bases outside the gene matches. CDR3 sequence reads: CASSQVRQGNYGYTF. The CDR3 DNA follows: TGTGCCAGCAGCCAAGTCCGACAGGGTAACTATGGCTACACCTTC.

The chain employs TRBV29-1 and TRBJ1-1; the D gene is possibly TRBD1 (5 bases). Germline CDR1 SQVTM, CDR2 ANQGSEA. This CDR3 has 15 residues. Trimming took 0 bases from V and 7 from J, leaving 18 bases between them. CDR3 sequence (DNA): TGCAGCGTTGAAGATCAGGAGGGGTCGGGAAATGAAGCTTTCTTT. Translation gives CSVEDQEGSGNEAFF.

This sequence joins TRBV5-4 and TRBJ1-2, with 7 bases fitting TRBD1. V gave up 0 bases and J gave up 7 bases; unmatched junction bases: 3. Per germline, CDR1 SGHNT and CDR2 YYREEE (reference sequence). This CDR3 has 13 amino acids. In DNA form, the CDR3 reads TGTGCCAGCAGCTTGGACAGGGGAAGTGGCTACACCTTC. This codes for CASSLDRGSGYTF.

The rearrangement joins TRBV7-2 to TRBJ1-1; maybe TRBD1 (6 bases). The V and J ends lost 5 bases and 5 bases respectively, with 15 bases between them. CDR1 SGHTA and CDR2 FQGNSA come from the germline V gene. The CDR3 runs to 14 residues. This CDR3 reads CASSNLDRTTEAFF. CDR3 in DNA: TGTGCCAGCAGCAACTTAGACAGGACTACTGAAGCTTTCTTT.

This clone has a single count. This sequence joins TRBV5-1 and TRBJ1-1; perhaps TRBD1 as D (5 bases). Germline loops: CDR1 SGHRS, CDR2 YFSETQ. Trimming removed 4 bases from V and 1 base from J, with 17 bases in between. This CDR3 comprises 16 residues. Written as DNA, the CDR3 is TGCGCCAGCAGCGTGGAACTCAGGGTTAAGAACACTGAAGCTTTCTTT. The encoded protein is CASSVELRVKNTEAFF.